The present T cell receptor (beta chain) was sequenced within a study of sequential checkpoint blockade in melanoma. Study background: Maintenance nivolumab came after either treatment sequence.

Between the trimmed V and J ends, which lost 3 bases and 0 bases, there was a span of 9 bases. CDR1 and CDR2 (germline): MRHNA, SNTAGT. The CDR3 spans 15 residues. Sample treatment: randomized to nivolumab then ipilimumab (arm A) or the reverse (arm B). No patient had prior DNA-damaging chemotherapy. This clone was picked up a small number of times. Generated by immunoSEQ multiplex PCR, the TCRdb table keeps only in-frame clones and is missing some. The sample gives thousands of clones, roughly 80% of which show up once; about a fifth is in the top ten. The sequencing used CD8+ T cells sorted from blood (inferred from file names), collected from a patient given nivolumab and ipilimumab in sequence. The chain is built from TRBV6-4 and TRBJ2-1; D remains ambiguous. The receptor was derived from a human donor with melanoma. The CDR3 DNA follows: TGTGCCAGCAGTGAGCGCGAGAGCTCCTACAATGAGCAGTTCTTC. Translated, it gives CASSERESSYNEQFF.